What follows describes a single TCR beta chain. The target antigen is unknown. This specimen comes from a study of shared clonotypes between healthy human individuals. Study-wide results and limits: Naive CD4 clonotypes were shared across a few donors at roughly 4.6%.

Only Caucasian adults living in Nashville, Tennessee served as donors. Germline CDR1 and CDR2: SQVTM and ANQGSEA. The CDR3 spans 13 residues. V trimming: 5 bases; J trimming: 4 bases; junction bases outside the gene matches: 7. Sequenced by immunoSEQ multiplex PCR; TCRdb stores in-frame clones only, minus some. The sample has 2,500,000 or so clones; roughly 93% are singletons. The sequence came from a man between 18 and 29 years old in good health. Some clones in this sample may be carry-over from other donors' samples. The sample was naive CD4+ T cells from PBMCs. Subset: CD45RA+ positively selected. This chain joins TRBV29-1 and TRBJ2-5, with 7 bases aligning to TRBD1. DNA of the CDR3: TGCAGCGTTCGCCAGACAGGGCTAGAGACCCAGTACTTC. Its protein is CSVRQTGLETQYF.